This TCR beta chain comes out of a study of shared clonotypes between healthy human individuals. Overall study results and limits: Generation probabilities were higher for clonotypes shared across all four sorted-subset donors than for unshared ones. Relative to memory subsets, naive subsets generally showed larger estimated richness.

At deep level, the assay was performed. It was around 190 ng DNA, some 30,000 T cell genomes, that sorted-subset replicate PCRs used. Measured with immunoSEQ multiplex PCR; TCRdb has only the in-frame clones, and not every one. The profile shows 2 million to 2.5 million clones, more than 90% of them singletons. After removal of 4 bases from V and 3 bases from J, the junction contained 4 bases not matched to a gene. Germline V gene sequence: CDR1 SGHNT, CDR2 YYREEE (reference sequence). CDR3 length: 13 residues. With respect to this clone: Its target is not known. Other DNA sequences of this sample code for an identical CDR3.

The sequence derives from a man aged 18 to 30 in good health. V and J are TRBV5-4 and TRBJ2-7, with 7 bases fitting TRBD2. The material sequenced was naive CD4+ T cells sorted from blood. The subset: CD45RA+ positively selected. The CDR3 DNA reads TGTGCCAGCAGCCCGGGACTATTCTACGAGCAGTACTTC. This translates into CASSPGLFYEQYF. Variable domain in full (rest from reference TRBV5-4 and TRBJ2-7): ETGVTQSPTHLIKTRGQQVTLRCSSQSGHNTVSWYQQALGQGPQFIFQYYREEENGRGNFPPRFSGLQFPNYSSELNVNALELDDSALYLCASSPGLFYEQYFGPGTRLTVT.